This T cell receptor (beta chain) is from a study of T cells of healthy individuals. Using its own MiXCR run on the 5' RACE reads, TCRdb lists one record per CDR3 protein. The table lists 60,000 to 75,000 distinct CDR3 sequences, roughly 16% of them singletons. This CDR3 region has 14 residues. Germline lookup yields CDR1 DFQATT and CDR2 SNEGSKA (reference sequence). V gave up 8 bases and J gave up 5 bases, with 20 bases separating them. The rearrangement uses TRBV20-1 and TRBJ2-3, with a possible D match to TRBD2 (6 bases). The source of this sequence is a human donor in good health. CDR3 nucleotides: TGCAGTTCAAGAGAGTCTCTGGGAGGAGATACGCAGTATTTT. Protein sequence: CSSRESLGGDTQYF.